This passage covers 26 T cell receptor beta chains from one sample sequenced in a study of T-cell memory formation after mild COVID-19. TCRdb redid the calling of the 5' RACE reads with MiXCR, one entry per CDR3 protein. The profile shows around 140,000 distinct CDR3 sequences, roughly a fifth of them singletons. Sequencing input: PBMCs or a T cell subset sorted from them (not recorded which). These receptors originate from an adult woman who had mild COVID-19 (a few samples of this study predate the infection). Cell type and time point are not known.

This chain links TRBV20-1 with TRBJ2-5; TRBD1 aligns across 9 bases. Germline trimming cut 6 bases from V and 3 bases from J; bases unmatched to any gene: 11. Germline CDR1 reads DFQATT; CDR2 reads SNEGSKA (reference sequence). The CDR3 length is 15 residues. The chain's CDR3 is CSAKLGGDREETQYF. The CDR3 coding sequence is TGCAGTGCGAAACTAGGGGGGGACAGGGAAGAGACCCAGTACTTC.

V is TRBV12-3 or TRBV12-4 and J is TRBJ2-7; 10 bases match TRBD2. With 6 bases clipped from V and 0 bases from J, the junction kept 2 bases outside the gene matches. CDR3 length: 14 residues. CDR3 in amino acids: CASSRLAGSYEQYF. CDR3 bases: TGTGCCAGCAGCCGACTAGCGGGCTCCTACGAGCAGTACTTC.

The J gene is TRBJ2-5, the V gene TRBV5-1, with 10 bases fitting TRBD1. Germline CDR1 is SGHRS and CDR2 is YFSETQ. The CDR3 extends over 14 amino acids. The ends lost 5 bases at V and 5 bases at J; junction bases unmatched: 6. In DNA, the CDR3 is TGCGCCAGCAGTTCCGGGACAGGGGCCGAGACCCAGTACTTC. Amino acids: CASSSGTGAETQYF.

This clonotype was observed many times. The CDR3 here is CASSHPGSTDTQYF. The DNA of the CDR3 is TGCGCCAGCAGCCACCCAGGGAGCACAGATACGCAGTATTTT. The J gene is TRBJ2-3, the V gene TRBV4-3, with a possible D match to TRBD1 (5 bases). This CDR3 has 14 amino acids. The germline V gene encodes CDR1 LGHNA and CDR2 YSLEER. Trimming took 3 bases from V and 0 from J, leaving 7 bases between them.

This clonotype was seen a handful of times. The chain has TRBV12-3 or TRBV12-4 and TRBJ2-4; D is tentatively TRBD1 or TRBD2 (6 bases each). Trimming took off 4 bases at V and 0 bases at J, with 16 bases between the two ends. The length of the CDR3 is 17 residues. CDR3 sequence: CASSSRGQTLAKNIQYF. DNA for the CDR3: TGTGCCAGCAGTTCACGGGGGCAGACACTAGCCAAAAACATTCAGTACTTC.

V is TRBV24-1 and J is TRBJ2-3; a possible D gene is TRBD2 (5 bases). The CDR3 covers 14 residues. Trimming left V 7 bases short and J 1 base short, with 11 bases between. Germline-derived CDR1 and CDR2 are KGHDR and SFDVKD. CDR3 bases: TGTGCCACCAGCGTTCCCGGGGGCACAGATACGCAGTATTTT. Residues: CATSVPGGTDTQYF.

V usage is TRBV5-1 and J usage is TRBJ2-1; TRBD2 matches at 14 bases. With 4 bases clipped from V and 0 bases from J, the junction kept 9 bases outside the gene matches. This CDR3 has 19 amino acids. Germline CDR1 and CDR2: SGHRS and YFSETQ. This chain's CDR3 is CASSGGTSGGLSSYNEQFF. The CDR3 DNA follows: TGCGCCAGCAGCGGCGGGACTAGCGGGGGCCTGAGCTCCTACAATGAGCAGTTCTTC. Full variable domain (outside the CDR3, taken from reference TRBV5-1 and TRBJ2-1): KAGVTQTPRYLIKTRGQQVTLSCSPISGHRSVSWYQQTPGQGLQFLFEYFSETQRNKGNFPGRFSGRQFSNSRSEMNVSTLELGDSALYLCASSGGTSGGLSSYNEQFFGPGTRLTVL.

This clonotype was counted between two and nine times. The chain carries TRBV20-1 and TRBJ2-3; 15 bases map to TRBD2. The CDR3 totals 18 residues. Germline V gives CDR1 DFQATT, CDR2 SNEGSKA (reference sequence). With V trimmed by 6 bases and J by 1 base, 11 bases remained unmatched. The CDR3 spells CSAHSGLAGGRGTDTQYF. CDR3 in DNA: TGCAGTGCCCATTCCGGACTAGCGGGGGGGCGTGGCACAGATACGCAGTATTTT.

V and J are TRBV19 and TRBJ2-1; 14 nucleotides align to TRBD2. Trimming removed 6 bases from V and 1 base from J; junction bases left unmatched: 14. Germline lookup yields CDR1 LNHDA and CDR2 SQIVND (reference sequence). CDR3 size: 20 residues. The CDR3 DNA reads TGTGCCAGTAGACTTCGACTAGCGGGAGGGCGGGTGGATTCCTACAATGAGCAGTTCTTC. Translated, it gives CASRLRLAGGRVDSYNEQFF.

In its sample, this clonotype was seen a few times. The rearrangement joins TRBV6-6 to TRBJ2-7; 10 bases fit TRBD2. Germline V gene lookup returns CDR1 MNHNY and CDR2 SVGAGI (reference sequence). J gave up 6 bases and V 5 bases, and 7 bases lay outside the gene matches. There are 14 residues in the CDR3. CDR3 nucleotides: TGTGCCAGCAGTCCTAGCGGGAGCCGGATCGAGCAGTACTTC. Translated, it gives CASSPSGSRIEQYF.

The chain carries TRBV5-4 and TRBJ1-5; TRBD1 agrees at 7 bases. Germline CDR1 is SGHNT and CDR2 is YYREEE (reference sequence). Trimming took 6 bases from V and 2 from J; bases not matched to a gene: 17. The CDR3 consists of 18 residues. This CDR3 reads CASIYARGDSLRNQPQHF. CDR3 DNA sequence: TGTGCCAGCATATACGCAAGGGGGGACAGCCTTCGCAATCAGCCCCAGCATTTT.

A few counts support this clonotype. This chain links TRBV7-9 with TRBJ2-6; D is possibly TRBD1 (6 bases). CDR3 size: 16 residues. V gave up 5 bases and J gave up 0 bases, with 11 bases separating them. From germline, CDR1 is SEHNR and CDR2 FQNEAQ (reference sequence). The CDR3 is CASSPWTVSGANVLTF. The CDR3 DNA follows: TGTGCCAGCAGCCCGTGGACAGTCTCTGGGGCCAACGTCCTGACTTTC.

This clonotype was recorded many times. The rearrangement uses TRBV7-8 and TRBJ2-1; 12 bases match TRBD2. This CDR3 is 19 amino acids long. CDR1 and CDR2 from the germline V gene are SGHVS and FQNEAQ. J gave up 4 bases and V 0 bases, and 10 bases lay outside the gene matches. The DNA for the CDR3 is TGTGCCAGCAGCTTAGCGCGGCTAGCGGGAGGGCGAAGTTACAATGAGCAGTTCTTC. This translates into CASSLARLAGGRSYNEQFF.

The genes are TRBV25-1 and TRBJ2-7, with TRBD1 as a possible D gene (6 bases). CDR1 MGHDK and CDR2 SYGVNS come from the germline V gene. This CDR3 spans 17 amino acids. Trimming took 7 bases from V and 1 from J, leaving 23 bases between them. The CDR3, as DNA: TGTGCCAGCACAGGGGTAGGGTATCTTAGGGGGTCCTACGAGCAGTACTTC. Translating it yields CASTGVGYLRGSYEQYF.

This clonotype was picked up a small number of times. The V and J genes are TRBV20-1 and TRBJ1-1; 7 bases line up with TRBD1. V was clipped by 2 bases and J by 6 bases; unmatched bases: 6. The CDR3 has 13 amino acids. Per the germline V gene, CDR1 is DFQATT and CDR2 is SNEGSKA (reference sequence). CDR3 in amino acids: CSARPTGIAEAFF. The DNA of the CDR3 is TGCAGTGCTAGACCGACAGGGATCGCTGAAGCTTTCTTT.

This clonotype was seen more than once but under ten times. This chain connects TRBV12-3 or TRBV12-4 to TRBJ2-3; D uncertain. V was cut by 1 base and J by 6 bases, with 11 bases left in between. The CDR3 runs 14 residues. CDR3 loop: CASSLDGFSDTQYF. The CDR3 DNA follows: TGTGCCAGCAGTTTAGACGGATTCTCCGATACGCAGTATTTT.

This chain links TRBV3-1 with TRBJ1-1; D uncertain. Trimming took 2 bases from V and 3 from J, leaving 10 bases between them. Germline assignment: CDR1 LGHDT and CDR2 YNNKEL (reference sequence). This CDR3 spans 14 amino acids. CDR3 coding DNA: TGTGCCAGCAGCCAATTGGCCGCCGACACTGAAGCTTTCTTT. Translated: CASSQLAADTEAFF.

The chain carries TRBV20-1 and TRBJ2-3; unclear D gene. V was shortened by 5 bases and J by 2 bases, with 5 bases between the two germline ends. The length of the CDR3 is 11 residues. Germline V gene lookup returns CDR1 DFQATT and CDR2 SNEGSKA (reference sequence). CDR3 in DNA: TGCAGTGCTGAGACCACAGATACGCAGTATTTT. Translation: CSAETTDTQYF.

The chain couples TRBV20-1 to TRBJ2-1; 8 positions agree with TRBD2. Trimming took 3 bases from V and 5 from J; bases not matched to a gene: 3. Germline V gene lookup returns CDR1 DFQATT and CDR2 SNEGSKA (reference sequence). The CDR3 runs to 13 residues. The CDR3 reads CSASGRANNEQFF. The CDR3, as DNA: TGCAGTGCTAGCGGGAGGGCCAACAATGAGCAGTTCTTC.

In its sample, this clonotype was seen a few times. The chain uses TRBV20-1 and TRBJ2-3; no firm D call. Trimming removed 5 bases from V and 3 bases from J, with 9 bases in between. CDR1 is DFQATT, CDR2 SNEGSKA, per germline (reference sequence). This CDR3 has 12 residues. The CDR3 spells CSAFGWTDTQYF. CDR3 bases: TGCAGTGCTTTCGGGTGGACAGATACGCAGTATTTT.

This chain uses TRBV7-3 with TRBJ1-1, with D tentatively TRBD1 (6 bases). CDR1 is SGHTA, CDR2 FQGTGA, per germline. CDR3 length: 13 residues. The V end lost 3 bases, the J end lost 7 bases, and 12 bases lay between the germline ends. CDR3 sequence reads: CASSFTGTNEAFF. In DNA form, the CDR3 reads TGTGCCAGCAGCTTTACCGGGACAAATGAAGCTTTCTTT.

This clonotype has a handful of counts. J is TRBJ1-1 and V is TRBV5-5, with 8 bases matching TRBD1. Germline CDR1 reads SGHKS; CDR2 reads YYEKEE (reference sequence). The CDR3 is 14 amino acids. With 5 bases clipped from V and 8 bases from J, the junction kept 11 bases outside the gene matches. The CDR3 reads CASRYRTGSGEAFF. The DNA for the CDR3 is TGTGCCAGCAGGTACCGGACAGGGTCCGGAGAAGCTTTCTTT.

The chain has TRBV20-1 and TRBJ1-1; D unresolved. Germline lookup yields CDR1 DFQATT and CDR2 SNEGSKA (reference sequence). This CDR3 is 12 amino acids long. The germline V and J ends were trimmed by 5 bases and 3 bases, with 10 bases remaining between them. The CDR3 sequence: CSAGRGDTEAFF. For the CDR3, the DNA is TGCAGTGCTGGCCGCGGGGACACTGAAGCTTTCTTT.

The V and J genes are TRBV5-1 and TRBJ2-7, with TRBD2 identical over 12 bases. CDR3 length equals 15 residues. V shed 0 bases, J shed 4 bases, and the junction held 2 bases outside the gene matches. Germline CDR1 reads SGHRS; CDR2 reads YFSETQ. CDR3 sequence: CASSLGLAGVYEQYF. The CDR3 DNA reads TGCGCCAGCAGCTTGGGACTAGCGGGAGTTTACGAGCAGTACTTC.

This clonotype came up a few times. This rearrangement joins TRBV6-5 to TRBJ2-7; D gene ambiguous. The CDR3 is made up of 12 amino acids. Between the trimmed V and J ends, which lost 4 bases and 7 bases, there was a span of 11 bases. CDR1 is MNHEY, CDR2 SVGAGI, per germline. CDR3 loop: CASSSHFEEQYF. Here the CDR3 DNA reads TGTGCCAGCAGTTCTCACTTTGAGGAGCAGTACTTC.

The chain joins TRBV7-2 to TRBJ2-3, with TRBD2 as a possible D gene (5 bases). The CDR3 runs to 14 residues. The germline gives CDR1 SGHTA, CDR2 FQGNSA. Trimming removed 4 bases from V and 2 bases from J, with 10 bases in between. The CDR3 DNA is TGTGCCAGCAGCTCAGACTACTTCACAGATACGCAGTATTTT. This gives the protein CASSSDYFTDTQYF. Using reference TRBV7-2 and TRBJ2-3 for the parts outside the CDR3, the full variable domain is GAGVSQSPSNKVTEKGKDVELRCDPISGHTALYWYRQSLGQGLEFLIYFQGNSAPDKSGLPSDRFSAERTGGSVSTLTIQRTQQEDSAVYLCASSSDYFTDTQYFGPGTRLTVL.